These T cell receptor beta chains were read from a single sample in a study of blood T cell repertoires in COVID-19. Assay: immunoSEQ multiplex PCR; the TCRdb copy retains only in-frame clones and omits some. The sample consists of 200,000 to 250,000 clones, roughly 90% of them appearing once. Source material: peripheral blood. The receptors stem from a man aged 50-60 years with COVID-19, enrolled during active disease. The CDR3 runs from the conserved cysteine through the conserved F or W. The D gene is left open where the match is weak. Expanded clones get a size class; other rows say once, few or many, or leave the size out.

D | J | size | V | CDR3 | DNA
TRBD2 | TRBJ2-1 | NA | TRBV9 | CASTRGGADNEQFF | TGTGCCAGCACCCGGGGGGGGGCAGACAATGAGCAGTTCTTC
TRBD1 | TRBJ2-5 | NA | TRBV11-2 | CASSGYGQGQETQYF | TGTGCCAGCAGCGGATACGGACAGGGTCAAGAGACCCAGTACTTC
NA | TRBJ2-7 | NA | TRBV5-1 | CASSLGDFRDSYEQYF | TGCGCCAGCAGCTTGGGGGACTTCCGAGACAGCTACGAGCAGTACTTC
NA | TRBJ1-1 | NA | TRBV7-3 | CASSLGTNTEAFF | TGTGCCAGCAGCTTGGGCACGAACACTGAAGCTTTCTTT
TRBD2 | TRBJ2-5 | few | TRBV7-6 | CASSPTAVTRLAGGALTQYF | TGTGCCAGCAGTCCGACCGCGGTAACGAGACTAGCGGGAGGGGCCCTGACCCAGTACTTC
NA | TRBJ2-7 | NA | TRBV5-4 | CASSLVGGISYEQYF | TGTGCCAGCAGCTTGGTTGGCGGGATTTCCTACGAGCAGTACTTC
NA | TRBJ2-3 | NA | TRBV20-1 | CSASKTGSTDTQYF | TGCAGTGCTAGTAAGACAGGAAGCACAGATACGCAGTATTTT
TRBD2 | TRBJ2-3 | NA | TRBV3-1/TRBV3-2 | CASSQQAGGADTQYF | TGTGCCAGCAGCCAACAAGCGGGAGGGGCAGATACGCAGTATTTT
NA | TRBJ1-5 | NA | TRBV18 | CASSPENDQPQHF | TGTGCCAGCTCACCCGAGAACGATCAGCCCCAGCATTTT
TRBD2 | TRBJ2-7 | NA | TRBV7-9 | CASSLGSLAGIHEQYF | TGTGCCAGCAGCTTAGGGTCTCTAGCGGGTATCCACGAGCAGTACTTC
NA | TRBJ1-1 | NA | TRBV29-1 | CSGSQGSGFTEAFF | TGCAGCGGCTCACAGGGAAGTGGTTTCACTGAAGCTTTCTTT
NA | TRBJ1-4 | NA | TRBV6-5 | CASTLDGFREKLFF | TGTGCCAGCACTCTAGACGGGTTTCGTGAAAAACTGTTTTTT
NA | TRBJ2-2 | NA | TRBV30 | CAWSPAQLGAGELFF | TGTGCCTGGAGTCCAGCCCAACTAGGAGCCGGGGAGCTGTTTTTT
TRBD1 | TRBJ2-7 | NA | TRBV29-1 | CSALGQGSYEQYF | TGCAGCGCTTTGGGACAGGGATCCTACGAGCAGTACTTC
TRBD1 | TRBJ2-2 | NA | TRBV18 | CASSQGTGVNTGELFF | TGTGCCAGCTCACAAGGGACAGGGGTGAACACCGGGGAGCTGTTTTTT
NA | TRBJ2-5 | NA | TRBV7-7 | CASSLARGETQYF | TGTGCCAGCAGCTTAGCCAGGGGAGAGACCCAGTACTTC
NA | TRBJ2-2 | NA | TRBV7-9 | CASSLVGLSTGELFF | TGTGCCAGCAGCTTAGTAGGACTTTCCACCGGGGAGCTGTTTTTT
TRBD1 | TRBJ2-3 | NA | TRBV6-1 | CASSEARGLRTDTQYF | TGTGCCAGCAGTGAAGCGAGGGGGCTGAGAACAGATACGCAGTATTTT
NA | TRBJ2-5 | NA | TRBV2 | CASSGSGQETQYF | TGTGCCAGCAGTGGGAGCGGCCAAGAGACCCAGTACTTC
TRBD1 | TRBJ2-1 | NA | TRBV6-5 | CASALGRGSYNEQFF | TGTGCCAGCGCCCTCGGCAGGGGGTCCTACAATGAGCAGTTCTTC
NA | TRBJ1-2 | NA | TRBV12-3/TRBV12-4 | CASSFGVRGYTF | TGTGCCAGCAGTTTTGGTGTTCGGGGCTACACCTTC
NA | TRBJ2-3 | NA | TRBV5-1 | CASSPEGVGTQYF | TGCGCCAGCAGCCCCGAGGGGGTTGGGACGCAGTATTTT
TRBD2 | TRBJ2-1 | NA | TRBV7-3 | CASSLTGTSSYNEQFF | TGTGCCAGCAGCTTAACCGGGACTAGCTCCTACAATGAGCAGTTCTTC
TRBD1 | TRBJ2-1 | NA | TRBV6-1 | CASSGTNRGAYNEQFF | TGTGCCAGCAGTGGGACAAACAGGGGAGCCTACAATGAGCAGTTCTTC
NA | TRBJ2-7 | NA | TRBV28 | CASSTKQYF | TGTGCCAGCAGTACTAAGCAGTACTTC
TRBD2 | TRBJ2-1 | NA | TRBV11-2 | CASSLGSGGEQFF | TGTGCCAGCAGCTTAGGTAGCGGGGGTGAGCAGTTCTTC
TRBD2 | TRBJ2-3 | few | TRBV30 | CAWSGPGGADTQYF | TGTGCCTGGAGCGGCCCGGGAGGGGCAGATACGCAGTATTTT
TRBD1 | TRBJ1-2 | NA | TRBV24-1 | CATSDPDRDYGYTF | TGTGCCACCAGTGACCCGGACAGGGATTATGGCTACACCTTC
TRBD1 | TRBJ1-2 | NA | TRBV10-3 | CAISESGTGGLGYTF | TGTGCCATCAGTGAGTCCGGGACAGGGGGCTTGGGCTACACCTTC
NA | TRBJ1-5 | NA | TRBV28 | CASSSPGGNQPQHF | TGTGCCAGCAGTTCCCCGGGGGGGAATCAGCCCCAGCATTTT
TRBD1 | TRBJ1-1 | NA | TRBV6-5 | CASSPGQMNTEAFF | TGTGCCAGCAGCCCGGGACAGATGAACACTGAAGCTTTCTTT
TRBD2 | TRBJ2-7 | NA | TRBV7-9 | CASSSDALAGGSYEQYF | TGTGCCAGCAGCTCAGACGCACTAGCGGGAGGGAGCTACGAGCAGTACTTC
NA | TRBJ1-5 | NA | TRBV12-3/TRBV12-4 | CASSFSGEQPQHF | TGTGCCAGCAGTTTTTCGGGGGAGCAGCCCCAGCATTTT
TRBD1 | TRBJ2-7 | NA | TRBV12-3/TRBV12-4 | CASSSDRAYEQYF | TGTGCCAGCAGTTCGGACAGGGCCTACGAGCAGTACTTC
TRBD1 | TRBJ1-5 | NA | TRBV10-1 | CASRTGWNQPQHF | TGCGCCAGCAGGACAGGGTGGAATCAGCCCCAGCATTTT
NA | TRBJ1-5 | few | TRBV11-2 | CASSVGGGCQPQHF | TGTGCCAGCAGCGTAGGGGGGGGTTGTCAGCCCCAGCATTTT
TRBD1 | TRBJ1-4 | NA | TRBV19 | CASSIPRGLANEKLFF | TGTGCCAGTAGTATTCCCAGGGGGCTAGCTAATGAAAAACTGTTTTTT
NA | TRBJ2-2 | NA | TRBV28 | CASTVPFGTPNTGELFF | TGTGCCAGCACGGTCCCTTTCGGGACACCGAACACCGGGGAGCTGTTTTTT
NA | TRBJ2-7 | NA | TRBV6-5 | CASGDRSSYEQYF | TGTGCCAGCGGAGACAGGAGCTCCTACGAGCAGTACTTC
NA | TRBJ1-2 | NA | TRBV11-2 | CASSRDRRANYGYTF | TGTGCCAGCAGTCGAGATCGACGGGCTAACTATGGCTACACCTTC
NA | TRBJ1-5 | NA | TRBV5-1 | CASSLYSNQPQHF | TGCGCCAGCAGCTTGTATAGCAATCAGCCCCAGCATTTT
TRBD1 | TRBJ2-7 | many | TRBV6-5 | CASGRDSDSLEQYF | TGTGCCAGCGGACGGGACAGCGATTCCCTTGAGCAGTACTTC
NA | TRBJ1-1 | NA | TRBV6-5 | CASSQTATETEAFF | TGTGCCAGCAGCCAGACAGCGACGGAGACTGAAGCTTTCTTT
NA | TRBJ2-1 | NA | TRBV24-1 | CATSGPTSLDSYNEQFF | TGTGCCACCAGTGGCCCCACCTCCCTGGACAGCTACAATGAGCAGTTCTTC
NA | TRBJ2-2 | NA | TRBV11-1 | CASSLQESGGGGELFF | TGTGCCAGCAGCTTACAAGAATCGGGGGGCGGGGGGGAGCTGTTTTTT
TRBD1 | TRBJ2-1 | NA | TRBV2 | CASSPGQRPNEQFF | TGTGCCAGCAGTCCGGGACAGAGACCCAATGAGCAGTTCTTC
NA | TRBJ2-1 | NA | TRBV13 | CASSLALRGGSYNEQFF | TGTGCCAGCAGCTTAGCCCTCCGAGGGGGCTCCTACAATGAGCAGTTCTTC
TRBD2 | TRBJ2-2 | NA | TRBV25-1 | CASSEIGLADTGELFF | TGTGCCAGCAGTGAGATCGGGCTAGCGGACACCGGGGAGCTGTTTTTT
TRBD1 | TRBJ2-3 | NA | TRBV7-2 | CASSYGQGAQDTQYF | TGTGCCAGCAGCTACGGACAGGGGGCGCAAGATACGCAGTATTTT
NA | TRBJ1-4 | NA | TRBV6-6 | CASSLGGPYEKLFF | TGTGCCAGCAGCCTCGGGGGGCCATATGAAAAACTGTTTTTT
TRBD1 | TRBJ1-2 | once | TRBV24-1 | CATSDGATGANYGYTF | TGTGCCACCAGTGATGGGGCAACAGGGGCTAACTATGGCTACACCTTC
TRBD1 | TRBJ1-2 | NA | TRBV19 | CATQERTGYGYTF | TGTGCCACCCAAGAGCGGACAGGCTATGGCTACACCTTC
TRBD1 | TRBJ1-1 | NA | TRBV5-1 | CASSLEPRGQVATEAFF | TGCGCCAGCAGCTTGGAGCCCCGGGGACAGGTAGCCACTGAAGCTTTCTTT
TRBD2 | TRBJ2-3 | few | TRBV7-8 | CASSRLGVAGGTDTQYF | TGTGCCAGCAGCCGACTAGGGGTAGCGGGCGGCACAGATACGCAGTATTTT